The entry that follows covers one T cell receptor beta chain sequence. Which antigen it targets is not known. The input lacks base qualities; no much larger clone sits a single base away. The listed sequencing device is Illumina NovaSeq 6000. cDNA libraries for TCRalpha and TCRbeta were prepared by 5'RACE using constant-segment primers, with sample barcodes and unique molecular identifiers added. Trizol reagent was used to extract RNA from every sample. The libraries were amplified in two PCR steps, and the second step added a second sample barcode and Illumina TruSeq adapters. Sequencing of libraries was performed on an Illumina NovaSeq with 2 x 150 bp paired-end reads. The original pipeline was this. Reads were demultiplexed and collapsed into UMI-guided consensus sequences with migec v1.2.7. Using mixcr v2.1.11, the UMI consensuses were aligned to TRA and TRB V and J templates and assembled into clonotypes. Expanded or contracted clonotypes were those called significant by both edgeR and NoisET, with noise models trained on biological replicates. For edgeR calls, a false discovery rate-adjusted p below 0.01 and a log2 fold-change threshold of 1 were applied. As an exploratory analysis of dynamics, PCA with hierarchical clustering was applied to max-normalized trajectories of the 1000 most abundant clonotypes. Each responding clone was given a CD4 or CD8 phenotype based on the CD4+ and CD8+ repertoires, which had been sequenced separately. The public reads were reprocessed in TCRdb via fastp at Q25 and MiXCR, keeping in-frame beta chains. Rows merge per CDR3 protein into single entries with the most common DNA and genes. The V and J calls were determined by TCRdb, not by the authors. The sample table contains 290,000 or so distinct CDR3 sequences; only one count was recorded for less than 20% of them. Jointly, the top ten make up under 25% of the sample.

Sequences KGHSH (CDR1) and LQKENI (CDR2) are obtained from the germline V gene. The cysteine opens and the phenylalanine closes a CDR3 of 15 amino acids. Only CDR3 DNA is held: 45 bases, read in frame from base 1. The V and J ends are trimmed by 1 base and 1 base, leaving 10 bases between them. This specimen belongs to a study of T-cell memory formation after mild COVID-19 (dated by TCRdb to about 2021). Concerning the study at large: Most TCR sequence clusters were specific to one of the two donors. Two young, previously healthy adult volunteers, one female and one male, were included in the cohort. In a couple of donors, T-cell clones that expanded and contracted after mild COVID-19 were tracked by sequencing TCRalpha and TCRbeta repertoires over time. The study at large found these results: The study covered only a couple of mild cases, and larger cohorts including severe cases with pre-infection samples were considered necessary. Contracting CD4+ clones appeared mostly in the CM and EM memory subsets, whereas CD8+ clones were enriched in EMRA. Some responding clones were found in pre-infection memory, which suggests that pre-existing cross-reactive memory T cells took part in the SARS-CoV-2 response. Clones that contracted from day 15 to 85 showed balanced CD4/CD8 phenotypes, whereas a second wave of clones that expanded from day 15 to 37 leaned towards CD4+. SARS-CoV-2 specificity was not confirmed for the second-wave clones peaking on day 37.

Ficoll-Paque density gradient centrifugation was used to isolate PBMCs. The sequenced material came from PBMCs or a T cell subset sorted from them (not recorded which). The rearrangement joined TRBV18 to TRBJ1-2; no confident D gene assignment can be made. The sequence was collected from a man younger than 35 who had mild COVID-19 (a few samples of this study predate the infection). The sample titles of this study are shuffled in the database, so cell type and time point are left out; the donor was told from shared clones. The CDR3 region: CASSPRAVLNYGYTF. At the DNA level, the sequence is TGTGCCAGCTCACCACGGGCAGTGCTTAACTATGGCTACACCTTC.